These T cell receptor beta chains were read from a single sample in a study of T cell repertoires in cytomegalovirus infection. Each CDR3 protein is one row after TCRdb ran MiXCR on the reads. The sample holds around 440,000 distinct CDR3 sequences, about 11% seen once. Sequenced material: PBMCs. The receptors here all came from a human donor in good health (CMV status not recorded). Some clones in this sample may be carry-over from other donors' samples. The conserved cysteine and the conserved F or W are not part of the CDR3 here.

v_gene: TRBV6-1
j_gene: TRBJ2-5
CDR3aa: ASSGPGVGGETQY

v_gene: TRBV11-1
j_gene: TRBJ2-7
CDR3aa: ASSRANYEQY

v_gene: TRBV18
j_gene: TRBJ2-2
CDR3aa: ASSRSGANTGELF

v_gene: TRBV4-2
j_gene: TRBJ2-1
CDR3aa: ASSQRWEGGVGEQF

v_gene: TRBV19
j_gene: TRBJ1-2
CDR3aa: ASSDRRQANNYGYT

v_gene: TRBV6-2/TRBV6-3
j_gene: TRBJ2-7
CDR3aa: ASRPSGPYEQY

v_gene: TRBV20-1
j_gene: TRBJ2-3
CDR3aa: SATTDTQY

v_gene: TRBV9
j_gene: TRBJ2-2
CDR3aa: ASSQSGGAGTGELF

v_gene: TRBV7-2
j_gene: TRBJ2-5
CDR3aa: ASSLGGAGETQY

v_gene: TRBV28
j_gene: TRBJ2-1
CDR3aa: ASTLGRSPLNEQF

v_gene: TRBV7-6
j_gene: TRBJ2-1
CDR3aa: ASSLVLAGIPPFRNEQF

v_gene: TRBV4-2
j_gene: TRBJ2-5
CDR3aa: ASSQGNWETQY

v_gene: TRBV28
j_gene: TRBJ1-1
CDR3aa: ASSHSRAEAF

v_gene: TRBV12-3/TRBV12-4
j_gene: TRBJ2-7
CDR3aa: ASSPGLADYEQY

v_gene: TRBV2
j_gene: TRBJ1-6
CDR3aa: ASQIVRVTDSPLH

v_gene: TRBV2
j_gene: TRBJ1-5
CDR3aa: ASNSQGGQPQH

v_gene: TRBV10-3
j_gene: TRBJ2-3
CDR3aa: AITSGGNTDTQY

v_gene: TRBV19
j_gene: TRBJ2-5
CDR3aa: ASSGALQETQY

v_gene: TRBV25-1
j_gene: TRBJ1-2
CDR3aa: ASRETGYSYGYT

v_gene: TRBV24-1
j_gene: TRBJ2-7
CDR3aa: ATSETSGSSYEQY

v_gene: TRBV7-2
j_gene: TRBJ1-5
CDR3aa: ASSLSGHWGTNQPQH

v_gene: TRBV9
j_gene: TRBJ2-4
CDR3aa: ASSVGTGGQTKNIQY

v_gene: TRBV27
j_gene: TRBJ2-3
CDR3aa: ASSFSRGGWADTQY

v_gene: TRBV20-1
j_gene: TRBJ2-7
CDR3aa: SVETVSYEQY

v_gene: TRBV3-1
j_gene: TRBJ2-5
CDR3aa: ASSQLDRGETQY

v_gene: TRBV7-9
j_gene: TRBJ1-2
CDR3aa: ASPAGDGYT

v_gene: TRBV5-4
j_gene: TRBJ2-3
CDR3aa: ASSLDPTSTDTQY

v_gene: TRBV4-1
j_gene: TRBJ2-1
CDR3aa: ASSSRLAGGHNEQF

v_gene: TRBV11-1
j_gene: TRBJ2-1
CDR3aa: ASSRLAGGGDEQF

v_gene: TRBV20-1
j_gene: TRBJ2-7
CDR3aa: SARNPGQGSYEQY

v_gene: TRBV2
j_gene: TRBJ2-6
CDR3aa: ASSDRVRRSGANVLT

v_gene: TRBV14
j_gene: TRBJ2-7
CDR3aa: ASSQVGQGSPYEQY

v_gene: TRBV27
j_gene: TRBJ2-3
CDR3aa: ASSFEGGFTDTQY

v_gene: TRBV5-1
j_gene: TRBJ1-4
CDR3aa: ASSDPGGNEKLF

v_gene: TRBV14
j_gene: TRBJ2-3
CDR3aa: ASSQGITDTQY

v_gene: TRBV7-6
j_gene: TRBJ2-3
CDR3aa: ASSLVASGSPDTQY

v_gene: TRBV19
j_gene: TRBJ1-2
CDR3aa: ASSIGGASSYGYT

v_gene: TRBV6-1
j_gene: TRBJ1-4
CDR3aa: ASRRDWTATNEKLF

v_gene: TRBV29-1
j_gene: TRBJ1-2
CDR3aa: SVEVRVGYT

v_gene: TRBV10-3
j_gene: TRBJ2-3
CDR3aa: AISESPPGADTQY

v_gene: TRBV7-8
j_gene: TRBJ1-1
CDR3aa: ASRPKNLLNTEAF

v_gene: TRBV20-1
j_gene: TRBJ2-7
CDR3aa: SARDRDRSPYEQY